The 26 T cell receptor beta chains listed next were all sequenced from one sample in a study of lymphopenia after photon versus proton radiotherapy. TCRdb keeps only in-frame clones here, not all; method: immunoSEQ multiplex PCR. The table shows more than 45,000 clones, with approximately 84% occurring only once. The specimen was peripheral blood, collected from a patient treated with proton-based radiotherapy. The receptors stem from a man aged 60 to 75 with pancreatic cancer.

This clone was seen a single time. The rearrangement links TRBV19 to TRBJ2-1, with 7 bases that match TRBD1. The V gene's germline CDR1 is LNHDA and CDR2 SQIVND (reference sequence). The CDR3 has 15 amino acids. V lost 4 bases, J lost 8 bases, and 11 bases stayed unmatched. As DNA, the CDR3 is TGTGCCAGTAGTACTAAGGGGGCTGGGAACGATGAGCAGTTCTTC. Encoded protein: CASSTKGAGNDEQFF.

This chain connects TRBV7-9 to TRBJ1-5; no clear D. The CDR3 loop spans 13 amino acids. V was trimmed by 3 bases and J by 6 bases, leaving 9 bases between them. Looked up from germline, CDR1 is SEHNR and CDR2 is FQNEAQ (reference sequence). DNA for the CDR3: TGTGCCAGCAGCTTGGAAGGCGGTCAGCCCCAGCATTTT. It translates to CASSLEGGQPQHF.

V usage is TRBV2 and J usage is TRBJ1-1; D is unresolved. Between the trimmed V and J ends, which lost 6 bases and 0 bases, there was a span of 8 bases. CDR1 SNHLY and CDR2 FYNNEI come from the germline V gene. The CDR3 sequence is 13 residues long. The CDR3 loop reads CASRLSVNTEAFF. CDR3 in DNA: TGTGCCAGCAGATTGTCGGTGAACACTGAAGCTTTCTTT.

The genes are TRBV7-2 and TRBJ1-2; D may be TRBD1 (5 bases). The CDR3 contains 15 residues. V was trimmed by 3 bases and J by 8 bases, leaving 19 bases between them. Germline lookup yields CDR1 SGHTA and CDR2 FQGNSA. CDR3: CASSFNPGTVGGYTF. The DNA for the CDR3 is TGTGCCAGCAGCTTTAACCCAGGGACCGTTGGGGGCTACACCTTC.

This clone turned up a few times. The chain joins TRBV7-6 to TRBJ2-7; D perhaps matches TRBD1 (5 bases). Trimming stripped 5 bases from V and 6 bases from J, with 14 bases between. The germline V gene has CDR1 SGHVS and CDR2 FNYEAQ. This CDR3 is 13 amino acids long. CDR3 nucleotides: TGTGCCAGCAGCCAGCAGGGCTTCGGCGAGCAGTACTTC. Its translation: CASSQQGFGEQYF.

This chain joins TRBV5-6 and TRBJ1-5; D ambiguous. The germline CDR1 and CDR2 sequences are SGHDT and YYEEEE. The V end lost 2 bases, the J end lost 4 bases, and 10 bases lay between the germline ends. The CDR3 is made up of 14 amino acids. CDR3 bases: TGTGCCAGCAGCTTCTATCAGTTGAATCAGCCCCAGCATTTT. Its translation: CASSFYQLNQPQHF.

The CDR3 coding sequence is TGCAGTGCTGGGACCACTGAAGCTTTCTTT. Translation gives CSAGTTEAFF. This chain links TRBV20-1 with TRBJ1-1, with TRBD1 as a possible D gene (5 bases). CDR1 DFQATT and CDR2 SNEGSKA come from the germline V gene (reference sequence). Trimming pared 5 bases from V and 4 bases from J, leaving 5 bases between. The CDR3 is made up of 10 amino acids.

The chain is built from TRBV7-8 and TRBJ2-1; 7 positions agree with TRBD2. Germline V gives CDR1 SGHVS, CDR2 FQNEAQ. V was clipped by 5 bases and J by 0 bases; unmatched bases: 13. The CDR3 is 18 residues long. In DNA, the CDR3 is TGTGCCAGCAGCCGAAAACTAGCGTCGACCAGCTCCTACAATGAGCAGTTCTTC. Its translation: CASSRKLASTSSYNEQFF.

The chain recombines TRBV18 with TRBJ2-1, with unresolved D. V dropped 6 bases and J dropped 9 bases, with 21 bases sitting between them. This CDR3 has 15 residues. Germline V gives CDR1 KGHSH, CDR2 LQKENI. In DNA form, the CDR3 reads TGTGCCAGCTCCTCCTTGAAGCTCGGATATGGTGAGCAGTTCTTC. Protein: CASSSLKLGYGEQFF.

The rearrangement joins TRBV11-3 to TRBJ2-3, with a weak D call TRBD2 (6 bases). The length of the CDR3 is 14 residues. Germline lookup yields CDR1 SGHNT and CDR2 YENEEA. V lost 3 bases and J 1 base, leaving 8 bases between the germline ends. The chain's CDR3 is CASSFGEGTDTQYF. DNA for the CDR3: TGTGCCAGCAGCTTCGGGGAGGGCACAGATACGCAGTATTTT.

This clone has just a few counts. The junction departs from the called germline gene at one end, perhaps through a read error. The chain is built from TRBV7-7 and TRBJ2-6; D is undetermined. The germline gives CDR1 SSHAT, CDR2 FNYEAQ (reference sequence). The CDR3 is 17 residues long. Here the CDR3 DNA reads TGTGCTAGCAGCTTAGGGCCGAGACCTTCTGGGGCCAACGTCCTGACTTTC. It encodes CASSLGPRPSGANVLTF.

The chain has TRBV20-1 and TRBJ2-5; D remains unclear. Deletions cut 3 bases from V and 3 bases from J, with 5 bases between. The CDR3 consists of 11 residues. Germline V CDR1 and CDR2: DFQATT, SNEGSKA (reference sequence). CDR3 region: CSASIKETQYF. CDR3 DNA sequence: TGCAGTGCTAGTATAAAAGAGACCCAGTACTTC.

This rearrangement joins TRBV19 to TRBJ2-2; possibly TRBD2 for D (5 bases). The CDR3 has 16 residues. V lost 3 bases, J lost 6 bases, and 17 bases lay in between. Germline V gene sequence: CDR1 LNHDA, CDR2 SQIVND (reference sequence). The CDR3 spells CASSMPVSRGPGELFF. In nucleotides, the CDR3 is TGTGCCAGTAGTATGCCTGTCAGCCGGGGTCCCGGGGAGCTGTTTTTT.

This rearrangement joins TRBV28 to TRBJ1-2; TRBD1 matches at 7 bases. The CDR3 is made up of 15 amino acids. The germline V gene encodes CDR1 MDHEN and CDR2 SYDVKM. The junction had 9 bases not matched to a gene; V was cut back by 6 bases and J by 2 bases. The CDR3 DNA sequence: TGTGCCAGCAGCACCACCGGGACAGCAAACTATGGCTACACCTTC. It codes for CASSTTGTANYGYTF.

The chain uses TRBV30 and TRBJ2-2, with D uncertain. Germline V gene data show CDR1 as GTSNPN and CDR2 as SVGIG (reference sequence). Trimming stripped 4 bases from V and 8 bases from J, with 14 bases between. CDR3 length: 13 residues. The CDR3 region is CAWTLLGRGELFF. The CDR3 DNA reads TGTGCCTGGACCCTTCTGGGAAGGGGGGAGCTGTTTTTT.

This rearrangement joins TRBV5-1 to TRBJ2-3, with D perhaps matching TRBD1 or TRBD2 (5 bases each). CDR1 is SGHRS, CDR2 YFSETQ, per germline. This CDR3 is 17 amino acids long. V lost 4 bases and J lost 0, with 18 bases in between. The DNA of the CDR3 is TGCGCCAGCAGCCCCCTTGGGACCCCCACCAGCACAGATACGCAGTATTTT. Translating it yields CASSPLGTPTSTDTQYF.

V is TRBV6-5 and J is TRBJ1-2, with a possible D match to TRBD1 (5 bases). Trimming cost V 2 bases and J 7 bases, with 17 bases left between them. The CDR3 spans 15 residues. Germline values: CDR1 MNHEY, CDR2 SVGAGI. Here the CDR3 reads CASSYQRDFLFGYTF. Written as DNA, the CDR3 is TGTGCCAGCAGTTACCAAAGGGACTTCCTTTTTGGCTACACCTTC.

J is TRBJ1-1 and V is TRBV9, with unresolved D. Germline lookup yields CDR1 SGDLS and CDR2 YYNGEE. Deletions cut 0 bases from V and 6 bases from J, with 9 bases between. The CDR3 has 13 residues. The CDR3 here is CASSVGGRAEAFF. Written as DNA, the CDR3 is TGTGCCAGCAGCGTAGGTGGTAGGGCTGAAGCTTTCTTT. Using reference TRBV9 and TRBJ1-1 for the parts outside the CDR3, the full variable domain is DSGVTQTPKHLITATGQRVTLRCSPRSGDLSVYWYQQSLDQGLQFLIQYYNGEERAKGNILERFSAQQFPDLHSELNLSSLELGDSALYFCASSVGGRAEAFFGQGTRLTVV.

V gene TRBV11-1 combines with J gene TRBJ2-3; a weak D match, TRBD1 (6 bases). V dropped 5 bases and J dropped 8 bases, with 11 bases sitting between them. CDR1 SGHAT and CDR2 FQDESV come from the germline V gene (reference sequence). This CDR3 is built from 12 residues. CDR3 residues: CASSDRWGTQYF. CDR3 nucleotide sequence: TGTGCCAGCAGCGACAGGTGGGGTACGCAGTATTTT.

A few counts support this clone. The rearrangement uses TRBV5-1 and TRBJ2-5; D may be TRBD2 (6 bases). This CDR3 region has 14 residues. CDR1 SGHRS and CDR2 YFSETQ come from the germline V gene. With 3 bases removed from V and 1 base from J, the gap between germline ends came to 10 bases. CDR3 in DNA: TGCGCCAGCAGCTCCGCGGGACTCCAAGAGACCCAGTACTTC. Protein: CASSSAGLQETQYF. Supplemented by reference TRBV5-1 and TRBJ2-5, the full variable domain reads KAGVTQTPRYLIKTRGQQVTLSCSPISGHRSVSWYQQTPGQGLQFLFEYFSETQRNKGNFPGRFSGRQFSNSRSEMNVSTLELGDSALYLCASSSAGLQETQYFGPGTRLLVL.

The rearrangement uses TRBV7-8 and TRBJ2-5; D may correspond to TRBD1 or TRBD2 (5 bases each). CDR1 SGHVS and CDR2 FQNEAQ come from the germline V gene. V dropped 5 bases and J dropped 5 bases, with 15 bases sitting between them. The CDR3 is 14 amino acids. The CDR3 sequence: CASSLDRGGETQYF. The CDR3 DNA sequence: TGTGCCAGCAGCCTCGATCGGGGCGGGGAGACCCAGTACTTC.

This sequence joins TRBV4-2 and TRBJ1-2, with D uncertain. The CDR3 covers 12 residues. Trimming removed 4 bases at V and 0 bases at J, with 3 bases between. CDR1 LGHNA and CDR2 YNFKEQ come from the germline V gene. The CDR3 nucleotides read TGTGCCAGCAGCCCACCTAACTATGGCTACACCTTC. Amino acid sequence: CASSPPNYGYTF.

The CDR3 nucleotides read TGTGCCTCGGGACTAGCGGGACCAGATACGCAGTATTTT. Protein sequence: CASGLAGPDTQYF. V usage is TRBV10-3 and J usage is TRBJ2-3; 13 bases match TRBD2. In germline, CDR1 is ENHRY, CDR2 SYGVKD. CDR3 length: 13 residues. Trimming cost V 11 bases and J 4 bases; bases outside gene matches: 3.

V and J are TRBV28 and TRBJ1-5; 10 bases are a match to TRBD1. The ends lost 6 bases at V and 6 bases at J; junction bases unmatched: 5. Germline lookup yields CDR1 MDHEN and CDR2 SYDVKM. This CDR3 is built from 14 residues. The CDR3 spells CASRLTGGTQPQHF. DNA for the CDR3: TGTGCCAGCAGGCTGACAGGGGGCACTCAGCCCCAGCATTTT.

The chain is built from TRBV7-2 and TRBJ1-1, with D unresolved. This CDR3 contains 13 residues. CDR1 SGHTA and CDR2 FQGNSA come from the germline V gene. The V gene lost 2 bases and the J gene lost 0 bases, with 4 bases spanning the gap. The CDR3 bases are TGTGCCAGCAGCTTACAGATGAACACTGAAGCTTTCTTT. Amino acids: CASSLQMNTEAFF.

The V and J genes are TRBV30 and TRBJ2-1; tentatively, D is TRBD2 (6 bases). This CDR3 spans 17 amino acids. Deletions cut 1 base from V and 2 bases from J, with 18 bases between. CDR1 is GTSNPN and CDR2 is SVGIG in the germline V gene (reference sequence). In DNA form, the CDR3 reads TGTGCCTGGAGTGCGAAGAGAGCGGGCAGACCCTACAATGAGCAGTTCTTC. The encoded protein is CAWSAKRAGRPYNEQFF. Using reference TRBV30 and TRBJ2-1 for the parts outside the CDR3, the full variable domain is SQTIHQWPATLVQPVGSPLSLECTVEGTSNPNLYWYRQAAGRGLQLLFYSVGIGQISSEVPQNLSASRPQDRQFILSSKKLLLSDSGFYLCAWSAKRAGRPYNEQFFGPGTRLTVL.